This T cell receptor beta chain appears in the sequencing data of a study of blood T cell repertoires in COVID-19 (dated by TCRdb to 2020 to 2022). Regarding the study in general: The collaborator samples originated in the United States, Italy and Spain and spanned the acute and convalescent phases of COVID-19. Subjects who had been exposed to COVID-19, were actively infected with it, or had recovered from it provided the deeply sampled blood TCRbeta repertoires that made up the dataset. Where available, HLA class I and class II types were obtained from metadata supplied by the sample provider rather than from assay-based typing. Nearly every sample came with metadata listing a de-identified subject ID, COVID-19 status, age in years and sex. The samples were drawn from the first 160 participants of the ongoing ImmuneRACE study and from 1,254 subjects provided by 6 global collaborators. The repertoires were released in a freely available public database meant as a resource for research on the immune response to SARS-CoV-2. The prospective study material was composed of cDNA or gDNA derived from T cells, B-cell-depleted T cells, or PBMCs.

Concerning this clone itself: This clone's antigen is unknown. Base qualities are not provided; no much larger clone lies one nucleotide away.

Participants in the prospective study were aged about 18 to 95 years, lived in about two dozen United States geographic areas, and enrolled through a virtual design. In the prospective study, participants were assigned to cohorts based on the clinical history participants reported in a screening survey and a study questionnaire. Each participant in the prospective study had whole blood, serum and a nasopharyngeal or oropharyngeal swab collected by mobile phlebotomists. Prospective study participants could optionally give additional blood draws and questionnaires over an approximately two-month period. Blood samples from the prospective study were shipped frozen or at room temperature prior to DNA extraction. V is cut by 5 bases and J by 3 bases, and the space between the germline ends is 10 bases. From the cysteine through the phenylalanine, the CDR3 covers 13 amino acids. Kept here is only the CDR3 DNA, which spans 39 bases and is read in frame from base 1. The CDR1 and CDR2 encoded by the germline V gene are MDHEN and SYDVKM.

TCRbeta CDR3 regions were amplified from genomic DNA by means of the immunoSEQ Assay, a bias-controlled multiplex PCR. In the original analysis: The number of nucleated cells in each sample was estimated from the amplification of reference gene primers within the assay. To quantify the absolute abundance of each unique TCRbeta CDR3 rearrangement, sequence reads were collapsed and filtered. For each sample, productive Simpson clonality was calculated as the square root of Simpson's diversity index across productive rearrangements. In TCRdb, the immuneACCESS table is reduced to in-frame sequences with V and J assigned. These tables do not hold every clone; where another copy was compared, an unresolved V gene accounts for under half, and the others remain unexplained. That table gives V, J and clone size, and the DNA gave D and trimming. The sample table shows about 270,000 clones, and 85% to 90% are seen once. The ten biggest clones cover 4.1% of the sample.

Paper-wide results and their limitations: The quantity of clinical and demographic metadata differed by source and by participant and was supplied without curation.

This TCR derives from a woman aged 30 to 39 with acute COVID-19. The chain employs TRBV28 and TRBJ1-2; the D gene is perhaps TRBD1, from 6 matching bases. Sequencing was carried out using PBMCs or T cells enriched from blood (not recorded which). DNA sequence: TGTGCCAGCAGTCGCCCAGGGGACTATGGCTACACCTTC. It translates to CASSRPGDYGYTF.